This note documents a single TCR beta chain sequence. Its antigen is currently unknown. This sample is drawn from a study of OX40 agonist ivuxolimab in advanced cancers. Study-wide points: Among patients with partial responses at 0.1-3.0 mg/kg, clonal expansion was among the lowest. Fewer expanded clones were found on average in CD4+ than in CD8+ T cells.

Trimming shortened V by 0 bases and J by 8 bases, and 11 bases separated the two germline ends. This CDR3 contains 14 residues. The germline gives CDR1 SGHRS, CDR2 YFSETQ. Only in-frame clones appear in the TCRdb table, and some are missing; sequencing was by immunoSEQ multiplex PCR. The table shows approximately 54,000 clones, with roughly 90% occurring only once. The TCR comes from an adult with an advanced solid tumor such as melanoma, head and neck, liver or kidney cancer. Sample: CD4+ or CD8+ T cells sorted from blood, taken in a trial of the OX40 agonist ivuxolimab. The rearrangement uses TRBV5-1 and TRBJ2-2, with D possibly TRBD1 on 5 matching bases. CDR3 in amino acids: CASSLEYRGGELFF. CDR3 sequence (DNA): TGCGCCAGCAGCTTGGAGTATAGGGGAGGGGAGCTGTTTTTT.